This entry concerns a single T cell receptor beta chain. This sample stems from a study of blood T cell repertoires in COVID-19. At the level of the study: The samples span acute and convalescent COVID-19 from the United States, Italy and Spain. PBMCs, B-cell-depleted T cells, or T cells provided the cDNA or gDNA that made up the material.

Profiled with immunoSEQ multiplex PCR; TCRdb holds only in-frame clones, not every one. Altogether 45,000 to 55,000 clones are present, roughly 90% being singletons, with the ten largest covering roughly 2.3%. V shed 1 base and J shed 4 bases, with 19 bases lying between them. This CDR3 is 17 amino acids long. The V gene's germline CDR1 is LGHNA and CDR2 YNFKEQ. This sequence originates from a human donor in a cohort sampled during active COVID-19. The rearrangement uses TRBV4-2 and TRBJ1-2, with D perhaps TRBD1 (5 bases). Sequencing input: peripheral blood. The CDR3 DNA sequence: TGTGCCAGCAGCCAAGGGATAGGGGAGGGCCAGGGCTATGGCTACACCTTC. Translating gives CASSQGIGEGQGYGYTF.